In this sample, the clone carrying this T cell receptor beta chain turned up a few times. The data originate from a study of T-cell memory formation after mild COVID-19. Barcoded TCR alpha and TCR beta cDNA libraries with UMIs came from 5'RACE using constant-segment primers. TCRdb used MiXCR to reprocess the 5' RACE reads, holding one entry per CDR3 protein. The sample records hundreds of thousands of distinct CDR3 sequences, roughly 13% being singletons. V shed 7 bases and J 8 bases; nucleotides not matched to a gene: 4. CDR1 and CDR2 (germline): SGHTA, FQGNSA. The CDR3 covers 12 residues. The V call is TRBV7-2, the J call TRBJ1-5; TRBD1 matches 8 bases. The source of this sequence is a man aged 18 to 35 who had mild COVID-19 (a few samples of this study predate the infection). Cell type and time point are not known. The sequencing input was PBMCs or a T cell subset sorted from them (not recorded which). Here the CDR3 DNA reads TGTGCCAGCACAACGACAGGGGAGCCCCAGCATTTT. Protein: CASTTTGEPQHF. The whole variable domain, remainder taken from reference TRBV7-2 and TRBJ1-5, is GAGVSQSPSNKVTEKGKDVELRCDPISGHTALYWYRQSLGQGLEFLIYFQGNSAPDKSGLPSDRFSAERTGGSVSTLTIQRTQQEDSAVYLCASTTTGEPQHFGDGTRLSIL.